The text below deals with one TCR beta chain. The data are from a study of control samples from healthy donors and cancer patients. This table comes from immunoSEQ multiplex PCR, and its TCRdb copy is limited to in-frame clones, with some not included. Here the sample spans around 75,000 clones, around 92% being singletons. The ends were cut back, 7 bases at V and 2 bases at J, with 9 bases in the middle. The germline V gene has CDR1 MNHEY and CDR2 SVGAGI. The CDR3 has 13 amino acids. The specimen sequenced was blood. This TCR was sampled from a woman aged 55-70 years in good health. J is TRBJ1-3 and V is TRBV6-5, with D unresolved. The CDR3 DNA is TGTGCCAGCAAACGGGAGGCTGGAAACACCATATATTTT. It is translated as CASKREAGNTIYF.